This T cell receptor (beta chain) was documented in a study of metastatic and nonmetastatic thyroid tumors. Overall study context: Repertoires from malignant and benign thyroid patients were compared across blood and tumor or nodule tissue.

From germline, CDR1 is LGHNA and CDR2 YNFKEQ. The CDR3 totals 15 residues. The V segment lost 0 bases and the J segment 8 bases; nucleotides outside the gene matches: 7. All patients were untreated before thyroid surgery. This clone has ten or more counts. The antigen is not known. How the authors handled the data: Clinicopathological groups supplied CDR3 differences that were used to build a distant-metastasis classifier for papillary thyroid cancer. TCRdb called clones again from the PCR reads with MiXCR. TCRdb, not the authors, supplied the V and J calls. The sample shows roughly 40,000 clones, over 10% of them seen only once. The study, taken as a whole, reports: In blood and tumor, TCR beta diversity was reportedly significantly higher in malignant thyroid tumors than in benign nodules.

The sample comprised blood. The origin of this receptor is a male donor with papillary thyroid cancer or a benign thyroid nodule (not recorded which). Some clones in this sample may be carry-over from other donors' samples. The chain links TRBV4-2 to TRBJ1-2; 9 bases are a match to TRBD1. The CDR3 spells CASSQDRTGVRGYTF. The DNA for the CDR3 is TGTGCCAGCAGCCAAGATAGGACAGGGGTTCGGGGCTACACCTTC.